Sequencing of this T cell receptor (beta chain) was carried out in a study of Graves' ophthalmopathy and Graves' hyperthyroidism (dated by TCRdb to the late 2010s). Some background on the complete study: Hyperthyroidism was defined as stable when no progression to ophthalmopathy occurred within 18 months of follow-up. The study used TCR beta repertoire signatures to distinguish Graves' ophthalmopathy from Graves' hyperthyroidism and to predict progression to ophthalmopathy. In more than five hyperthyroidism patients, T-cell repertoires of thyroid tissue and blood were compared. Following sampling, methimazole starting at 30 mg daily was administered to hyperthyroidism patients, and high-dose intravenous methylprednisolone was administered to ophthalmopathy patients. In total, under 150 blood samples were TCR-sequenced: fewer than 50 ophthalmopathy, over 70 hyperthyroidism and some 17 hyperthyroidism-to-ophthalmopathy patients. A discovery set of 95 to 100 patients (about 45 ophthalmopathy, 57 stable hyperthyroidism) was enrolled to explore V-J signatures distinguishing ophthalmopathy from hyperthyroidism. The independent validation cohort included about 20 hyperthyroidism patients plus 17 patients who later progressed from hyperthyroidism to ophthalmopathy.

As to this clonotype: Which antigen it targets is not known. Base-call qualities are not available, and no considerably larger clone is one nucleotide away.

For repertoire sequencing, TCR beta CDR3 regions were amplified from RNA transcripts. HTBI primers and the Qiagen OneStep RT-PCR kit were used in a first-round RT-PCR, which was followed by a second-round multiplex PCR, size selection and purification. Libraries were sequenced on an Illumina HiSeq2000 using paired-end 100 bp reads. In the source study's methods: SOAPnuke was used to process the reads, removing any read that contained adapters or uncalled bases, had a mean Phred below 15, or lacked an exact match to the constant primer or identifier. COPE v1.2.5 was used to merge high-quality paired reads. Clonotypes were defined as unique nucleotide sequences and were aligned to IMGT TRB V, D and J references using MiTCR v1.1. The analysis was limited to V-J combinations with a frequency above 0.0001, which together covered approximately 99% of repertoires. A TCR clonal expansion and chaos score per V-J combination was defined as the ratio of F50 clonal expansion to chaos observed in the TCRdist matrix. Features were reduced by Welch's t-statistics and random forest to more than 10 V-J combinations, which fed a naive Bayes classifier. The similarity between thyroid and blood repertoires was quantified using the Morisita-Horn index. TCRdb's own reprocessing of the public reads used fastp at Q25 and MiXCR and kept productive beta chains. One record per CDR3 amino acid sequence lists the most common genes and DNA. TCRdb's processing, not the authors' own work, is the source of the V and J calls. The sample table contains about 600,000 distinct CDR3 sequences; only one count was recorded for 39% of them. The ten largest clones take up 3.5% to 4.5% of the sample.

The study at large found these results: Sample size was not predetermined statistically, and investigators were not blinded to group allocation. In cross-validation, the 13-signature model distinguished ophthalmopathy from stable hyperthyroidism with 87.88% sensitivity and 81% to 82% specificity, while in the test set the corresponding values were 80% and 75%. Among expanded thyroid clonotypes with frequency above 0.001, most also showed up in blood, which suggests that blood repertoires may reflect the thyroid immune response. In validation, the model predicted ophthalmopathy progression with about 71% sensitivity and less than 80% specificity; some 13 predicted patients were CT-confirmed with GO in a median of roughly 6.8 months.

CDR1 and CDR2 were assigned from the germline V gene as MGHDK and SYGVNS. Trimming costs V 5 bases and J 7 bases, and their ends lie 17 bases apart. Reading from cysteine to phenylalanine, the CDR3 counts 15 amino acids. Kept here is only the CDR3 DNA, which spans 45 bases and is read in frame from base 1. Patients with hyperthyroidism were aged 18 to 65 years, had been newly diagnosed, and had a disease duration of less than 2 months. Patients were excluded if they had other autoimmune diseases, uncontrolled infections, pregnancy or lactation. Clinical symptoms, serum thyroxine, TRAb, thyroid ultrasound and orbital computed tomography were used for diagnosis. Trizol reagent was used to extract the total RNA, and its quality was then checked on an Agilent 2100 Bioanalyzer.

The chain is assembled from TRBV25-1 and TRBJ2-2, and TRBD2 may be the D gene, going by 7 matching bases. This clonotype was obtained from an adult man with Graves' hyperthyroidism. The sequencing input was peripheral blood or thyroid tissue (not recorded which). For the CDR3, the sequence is CASSKMGGRIGELFF. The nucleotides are TGTGCCAGCAGTAAAATGGGGGGGCGGATCGGGGAGCTGTTTTTT. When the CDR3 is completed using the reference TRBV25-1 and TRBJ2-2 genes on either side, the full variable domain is EADIYQTPRYLVIGTGKKITLECSQTMGHDKMYWYQQDPGMELHLIHYSYGVNSTEKGDLSSESTVSRIRTEHFPLTLESARPSHTSQYLCASSKMGGRIGELFFGEGSRLTVL.